The 31 T cell receptor beta chains below come from one sample, sequenced in a study of blood T cells in healthy people across ages. The authors ran a second PCR of about 6 to 11 cycles using a sample-barcoded 5' primer and a J-beta primer mix. TCRdb analysed the 5' RACE reads with MiXCR anew, one entry per CDR3 protein. Found here are about 1 million distinct CDR3 sequences, over 35% of them singletons; the top ten hold approximately 20%. The specimen sequenced was blood. The receptors originated from a woman aged 55-70 years in good health.

The chain is built from TRBV6-4 and TRBJ2-5; 8 bases fit TRBD1. The J call is doubtful: the DNA matches TRBJ2-7 better. Germline values: CDR1 MRHNA, CDR2 SNTAGT. This CDR3 has 14 residues. The CDR3 DNA sequence: TGTGCCAGCGATGTGGGGCAGGGGGCCCTCGAGCAGTACTTC. It is translated as CASDVGQGALEQYF.

In this sample, this clonotype turned up many times. The gene calls are TRBV20-1 and TRBJ2-3; D possibly corresponds to TRBD1 (7 bases). Germline assignment: CDR1 DFQATT and CDR2 SNEGSKA (reference sequence). The CDR3 is 14 residues long. CDR3 DNA sequence: TGCAGCGCCAGAGCAGGGGGGAGCACAGATACGCAGTATTTT. Amino acids: CSARAGGSTDTQYF.

The chain couples TRBV12-3 or TRBV12-4 to TRBJ1-6; 12 bases match TRBD1. The CDR3 runs 13 residues. The V segment lost 6 bases and the J segment 14 bases; nucleotides outside the gene matches: 5. CDR3 coding DNA: TGTGCCAGCAGCACCGGGACAGGGGGCGCCCTCCACTTT. This gives the protein CASSTGTGGALHF.

This clonotype was seen a few times. The rearrangement joins TRBV25-1 to TRBJ1-1; 7 bases are shared with TRBD1. This CDR3 is 15 amino acids long. Germline lookup yields CDR1 MGHDK and CDR2 SYGVNS. Trimming took 4 bases from V and 4 from J; bases not matched to a gene: 9. CDR3 loop: CASSATRDSGTEAFF. The CDR3 DNA reads as TGTGCCAGCAGTGCTACCCGGGACAGCGGCACTGAAGCTTTCTTT.

This clonotype was observed a handful of times. This chain connects TRBV6-6 to TRBJ2-1; tentative D call: TRBD1 (6 bases). This CDR3 has 14 amino acids. Trimming removed 5 bases from V and 5 bases from J, with 13 bases in between. Germline values: CDR1 MNHNY, CDR2 SVGAGI (reference sequence). CDR3 DNA: TGTGCCAGCAGTGGACAGTGGCCGCACAATGAGCAGTTCTTC. Translation: CASSGQWPHNEQFF.

This chain connects TRBV5-6 to TRBJ2-5; 13 bases fit TRBD2. CDR3 length: 16 residues. Germline CDR1 is SGHDT and CDR2 is YYEEEE. The V segment lost 4 bases and the J segment 5 bases; nucleotides outside the gene matches: 8. The CDR3 loop is CASSPGTSGIGETQYF. The CDR3 DNA reads TGTGCCAGCAGCCCCGGGACTAGCGGGATTGGGGAGACCCAGTACTTC.

Notes on this clonotype: A much larger clone lies one base from this, so it may be a read error. The V gene is TRBV7-2, the J gene TRBJ2-1; possibly TRBD1 or TRBD2 for D (5 bases each). The length of the CDR3 is 16 residues. Germline values: CDR1 SGHTA, CDR2 FQGNSA. Trimming cost V 5 bases and J 3 bases, with 17 bases left between them. Here the CDR3 reads CASSPPGRALYNEQFF. The CDR3 region has the DNA TGTGCCAGCAGCCCCCCGGGACGAGCCCTCTACAATGAGCAGTTCTTC.

In this sample, this clonotype turned up a few times. The chain recombines TRBV29-1 with TRBJ2-5, with D perhaps TRBD2 (5 bases). Germline CDR1 is SQVTM and CDR2 is ANQGSEA. The length of the CDR3 is 13 residues. V was clipped by 3 bases and J by 4 bases, with 12 bases between them. The CDR3 DNA sequence: TGCAGCGTTGATGGAGGCAGGATAGAGACCCAGTACTTC. This encodes CSVDGGRIETQYF.

This clonotype was recorded only once. This chain connects TRBV20-1 to TRBJ2-1; 7 bases map to TRBD2. V shed 5 bases and J 7 bases; nucleotides not matched to a gene: 11. This CDR3 is 14 amino acids long. Germline V gene sequence: CDR1 DFQATT, CDR2 SNEGSKA (reference sequence). The CDR3 region is CSAPPAGVGNEQFF. For the CDR3, the DNA is TGCAGTGCTCCCCCCGCGGGAGTGGGGAATGAGCAGTTCTTC.

The DNA of the CDR3 is TGTGCCAGCTCCCGGGAAACGGGTCTAACCTACGAGCAGTACTTC. This encodes CASSRETGLTYEQYF. This chain uses TRBV18 with TRBJ2-7, with D possibly matching TRBD2 (5 bases). From germline, CDR1 is KGHSH and CDR2 LQKENI. V lost 6 bases, J lost 2 bases, and 17 bases lay in between. This CDR3 is built from 15 residues.

The CDR3: CASSATGRVHEQYF. For the CDR3, the DNA is TGTGCCAGCAGTGCAACAGGGAGGGTCCACGAGCAGTACTTC. This sequence joins TRBV2 and TRBJ2-7, with D possibly matching TRBD2 (7 bases). V lost 4 bases and J 5 bases, leaving 15 bases between the germline ends. Germline V gives CDR1 SNHLY, CDR2 FYNNEI. The length of the CDR3 is 14 residues.

The chain couples TRBV27 to TRBJ1-1; D is possibly TRBD1 (6 bases). V was shortened by 6 bases and J by 11 bases, with 13 bases between the two germline ends. CDR1 and CDR2 (germline): MNHEY, SMNVEV (reference sequence). The CDR3 covers 11 residues. The CDR3 protein is CASRRGQVAFF. The CDR3 nucleotides read TGTGCCAGCAGGCGGGGGCAAGTGGCTTTCTTT.

The chain has TRBV28 and TRBJ2-7; D unclear. Germline V gene lookup returns CDR1 MDHEN and CDR2 SYDVKM. There are 10 residues in the CDR3. V was pared by 11 bases and J by 4 bases, with 9 bases between. DNA for the CDR3: TGTGCCTACCCCGCATACGAGCAGTACTTC. It translates to CAYPAYEQYF.

The V call is TRBV29-1, the J call TRBJ2-7; 8 bases agree with TRBD2. The germline V gene encodes CDR1 SQVTM and CDR2 ANQGSEA. The CDR3 extends over 17 amino acids. After removal of 0 bases from V and 0 bases from J, the junction contained 10 bases not matched to a gene. The DNA of the CDR3 is TGCAGCGTTGAAGATCTGGGACTAGTAAGGAACTCCTACGAGCAGTACTTC. Its protein product is CSVEDLGLVRNSYEQYF.

CDR3 DNA sequence: TGTGCCAGCAGTCCCAGCGGTTCCCGAACCAATGAGCAGTTCTTC. This encodes CASSPSGSRTNEQFF. The rearrangement joins TRBV27 to TRBJ2-1, with D possibly TRBD2 on 5 matching bases. This CDR3 has 15 residues. Looked up from germline, CDR1 is MNHEY and CDR2 is SMNVEV (reference sequence). Trimming removed 5 bases from V and 6 bases from J, with 17 bases in between.

This chain links TRBV6-2 or TRBV6-3 with TRBJ2-1; 13 nucleotides line up with TRBD2. Germline CDR1 is MNHEY and CDR2 is SVGEGT. The CDR3 has 15 residues. V dropped 6 bases and J dropped 9; count of bases not matched to a gene: 8. Written as DNA, the CDR3 is TGTGCCAGCAGACTAGGACTAGCGGGAGCGGGTGAGCAGTTCTTC. Its protein is CASRLGLAGAGEQFF.

The V gene is TRBV29-1, the J gene TRBJ2-1, with 7 bases lining up with TRBD2. CDR3 length equals 13 residues. From germline, CDR1 is SQVTM and CDR2 ANQGSEA. The V and J ends lost 7 bases and 9 bases, in that order; junction bases with no gene match: 12. The CDR3 coding sequence is TGCAGCGAAACCGGGACTACCCCGGGTGAGCAGTTCTTC. Its translation is CSETGTTPGEQFF.

The sample holds a few counts of this clonotype. The chain is built from TRBV5-1 and TRBJ2-1, with 7 bases identical to TRBD1. CDR3 length: 15 residues. The germline V gene encodes CDR1 SGHRS and CDR2 YFSETQ. V gave up 2 bases and J gave up 4 bases; unmatched junction bases: 6. The CDR3 reads CASSFTGQVYNEQFF. The CDR3 bases are TGCGCCAGCAGCTTCACTGGACAGGTATACAATGAGCAGTTCTTC.

The chain couples TRBV6-1 to TRBJ1-1, with D possibly TRBD1 on 5 matching bases. The CDR3 consists of 13 residues. In germline, CDR1 is MNHNS, CDR2 SASEGT. V dropped 8 bases and J dropped 4 bases, with 14 bases sitting between them. The CDR3 DNA reads TGTGCCAGCCGGTCAGGGAGGGTCACTGAAGCTTTCTTT. Its translation: CASRSGRVTEAFF.

V is TRBV20-1 and J is TRBJ1-1; 8 bases are shared with TRBD1. V shed 5 bases and J 0 bases; nucleotides not matched to a gene: 2. The germline V gene has CDR1 DFQATT and CDR2 SNEGSKA (reference sequence). CDR3 length equals 13 residues. The CDR3 DNA follows: TGCAGTGCTGTCAGGGGGCTGAACACTGAAGCTTTCTTT. Encoded protein: CSAVRGLNTEAFF.

The CDR3 spells CATSRDRLAIDTQYF. Written as DNA, the CDR3 is TGTGCCACCAGCAGAGATAGGCTAGCGATAGATACGCAGTATTTT. The chain uses TRBV15 and TRBJ2-3, with TRBD2 as a possible D gene (6 bases). Germline V lookup: CDR1 LNHNV, CDR2 YYDKDF (reference sequence). The ends were cut back, 0 bases at V and 5 bases at J, with 12 bases in the middle. The CDR3 sequence is 15 residues long.

This clonotype was picked up many times. J is TRBJ2-7 and V is TRBV7-2; 12 nucleotides match TRBD2. CDR1 is SGHTA, CDR2 FQGNSA, per germline. V gave up 5 bases and J gave up 6 bases; unmatched junction bases: 5. CDR3 size: 14 residues. The CDR3 coding sequence is TGTGCCAGCAGCCTACTAGCGGGAGGCTCCGAGCAGTACTTC. Its translation is CASSLLAGGSEQYF.

This clonotype occurred once. One end of the junction is discordant with germline, which a read error may explain. CDR3 sequence: CAVSGLAGGYNEQFF. The CDR3 region has the DNA TGCGCCGTCAGCGGTCTAGCGGGAGGCTACAATGAGCAGTTCTTC. V gene TRBV10-3 combines with J gene TRBJ2-1; 11 nucleotides line up with TRBD2. Germline-derived CDR1 and CDR2 are ENHRY and SYGVKD. This CDR3 has 15 residues.

In its sample, this clonotype was seen a few times. The V gene is TRBV4-2, the J gene TRBJ1-4, with unresolved D. This CDR3 contains 16 residues. Germline loops: CDR1 LGHNA, CDR2 YNFKEQ. V shed 0 bases and J shed 4 bases, with 12 bases lying between them. In DNA form, the CDR3 reads TGTGCCAGCAGCCAAGATCGTGGGCAGAGTAATGAAAAACTGTTTTTT. Its protein product is CASSQDRGQSNEKLFF.

The sample holds many counts of this clonotype. The chain recombines TRBV3-1 with TRBJ2-5; 9 bases line up with TRBD2. Germline CDR1 and CDR2: LGHDT and YNNKEL (reference sequence). Trimming cost V 6 bases and J 5 bases; bases outside gene matches: 10. This CDR3 region has 15 residues. In DNA form, the CDR3 reads TGTGCCAGCAGGCTAAAGGGACTAGCAACGGAGACCCAGTACTTC. It is translated as CASRLKGLATETQYF.

The chain carries TRBV11-2 and TRBJ2-1; D possibly matches TRBD1 or TRBD2 (5 bases each). The CDR3 covers 17 residues. Trimming left V 0 bases short and J 4 bases short, with 16 bases between. Germline V lookup: CDR1 SGHAT, CDR2 FQNNGV. The CDR3 loop reads CASSLDRELAEYNEQFF. CDR3 nucleotide sequence: TGTGCCAGCAGCTTAGACAGGGAGCTAGCTGAGTACAATGAGCAGTTCTTC.

The chain carries TRBV14 and TRBJ1-3; D remains ambiguous. Germline V gene lookup returns CDR1 SGHDN and CDR2 FVKESK. CDR3 length: 15 residues. The V end lost 0 bases, the J end lost 0 bases, and 6 bases lay between the germline ends. The CDR3, as DNA: TGTGCCAGCAGCCAAGAGAAGGTCTCTGGAAACACCATATATTTT. It codes for CASSQEKVSGNTIYF.

The chain recombines TRBV7-8 with TRBJ2-3; D uncertain. CDR1 and CDR2 (germline): SGHVS, FQNEAQ. CDR3 size: 20 residues. V shed 4 bases and J shed 1 base, with 27 bases lying between them. The CDR3 loop reads CASSSPGEVGMRTRTDTQYF. The CDR3 coding sequence is TGTGCCAGCAGCTCACCCGGTGAGGTGGGGATGAGAACACGCACAGATACGCAGTATTTT.

The V call is TRBV12-3 or TRBV12-4, the J call TRBJ2-1; D possibly corresponds to TRBD2 (6 bases). The end of the DNA aligns better with TRBJ2-7, so the J call may be wrong. The CDR3 runs 14 residues. The CDR3 region is CASSFGSSYNEQYF. CDR3 sequence (DNA): TGTGCCAGCAGTTTCGGGAGCTCCTACAATGAGCAGTACTTC.

This clonotype was counted between two and nine times. This chain joins TRBV4-1 and TRBJ2-3, with a weak D call TRBD2 (6 bases). The CDR3 runs 18 residues. Trimming shortened V by 1 base and J by 0 bases, and 17 bases separated the two germline ends. Germline V gives CDR1 MGHRA, CDR2 YSYEKL. In nucleotides, the CDR3 is TGCGCCAGCAGCCAAGGCCTCCAGCGGCGGGGTAGCACAGATACGCAGTATTTT. This sequence encodes CASSQGLQRRGSTDTQYF.

Remarks on this clonotype: A read error may be the cause here, since a much bigger clone is one base away. The CDR3 sequence: CTSNIGQASGANVLTF. The CDR3 DNA reads TGTACCAGCAATATAGGACAGGCCTCTGGGGCCAACGTCCTGACTTTC. V gene TRBV6-5 combines with J gene TRBJ2-6, with 7 positions matching TRBD1. This CDR3 contains 16 residues. The V gene's germline CDR1 is MNHEY and CDR2 SVGAGI.